The rows below give T cell receptor beta chains drawn from one sample of a study of blood T cell repertoires in COVID-19. Data came from immunoSEQ multiplex PCR; TCRdb stores just in-frame clones and leaves some out. Counted here are 250,000 to 350,000 clones, 75% to 95% occurring once; the ten biggest clones make up about 1.1%. Sequencing was done on a sample of PBMCs or T cells enriched from blood (not recorded which). Receptors originate from a woman aged 25 to 39 who had recovered from COVID-19. Each CDR3 is given with its conserved first and last residue. Each record gives: CDR3 DNA, CDR3 protein, V gene, J gene, clone size, D gene. The D gene is left open where the match is weak. The size of a clone is reported for some rows only, either as once, few or many, or as a class for expanded clones.

DNA: TGCGCCAGCAGTGCGACCGGGACTAGCACCACAGATACGCAGTATTTT
CDR3: CASSATGTSTTDTQYF
V: TRBV10-1
J: TRBJ2-3
size: NA
D: TRBD2

DNA: TGCGCCAGCAGCCCTATTAAGACAGGAGGAACTGAAGCTTTCTTT
CDR3: CASSPIKTGGTEAFF
V: TRBV5-1
J: TRBJ1-1
size: NA
D: NA

DNA: TGTGCCAACAGCCCAAACTTAGTTGGCGGGGAGCTGTTTTTT
CDR3: CANSPNLVGGELFF
V: TRBV2
J: TRBJ2-2
size: NA
D: NA

DNA: TGTGCCTTCCGGCGACAGTCTGGGGCTCACGAGCAGTACTTC
CDR3: CAFRRQSGAHEQYF
V: TRBV30
J: TRBJ2-7
size: once
D: NA

DNA: TGTGCCAGCAGCCAGATCGGAGGGGGCGGAACGGCTAATGAAAAACTGTTTTTT
CDR3: CASSQIGGGGTANEKLFF
V: TRBV3-1/TRBV3-2
J: TRBJ1-4
size: once
D: TRBD1

DNA: TGTGCCAGCAGTTTATTGTCTGGGGAGGGCACCGGGGAGCTGTTTTTT
CDR3: CASSLLSGEGTGELFF
V: TRBV27
J: TRBJ2-2
size: NA
D: TRBD2

DNA: TGCGCCAGCAGTGCTGGGCCCCGACAGGGGGAGACCCAGTACTTC
CDR3: CASSAGPRQGETQYF
V: TRBV10-1
J: TRBJ2-5
size: NA
D: TRBD1

DNA: TGTGCCAGCTCACCGGGCCGGGGGGCGGGAGGGCCCTACGAGCAGTACTTC
CDR3: CASSPGRGAGGPYEQYF
V: TRBV18
J: TRBJ2-7
size: NA
D: TRBD2

DNA: TGCAGCGTGCAGCGGGAGCGTACCGGGGAGCTGTTTTTT
CDR3: CSVQRERTGELFF
V: TRBV29-1
J: TRBJ2-2
size: NA
D: TRBD2

DNA: TGTGCCACCAGCAACAAGGGGTTCAGCAATCAGCCCCAGCATTTT
CDR3: CATSNKGFSNQPQHF
V: TRBV15
J: TRBJ1-5
size: NA
D: NA

DNA: TGTGCCAGCAGCCGGGACAGGTTCATGAACACTGAAGCTTTCTTT
CDR3: CASSRDRFMNTEAFF
V: TRBV6-2/TRBV6-3
J: TRBJ1-1
size: NA
D: TRBD1

DNA: TGTGCCAGCTCACCGGCTAGCGGGCGGGAGACCCAGTACTTC
CDR3: CASSPASGRETQYF
V: TRBV18
J: TRBJ2-5
size: once
D: TRBD2

DNA: TGTGCCAGCAGTTTAGTTAGGCCGGGGAGATGGGTGCACCAAGAGACCCAGTACTTC
CDR3: CASSLVRPGRWVHQETQYF
V: TRBV27
J: TRBJ2-5
size: once
D: NA

DNA: TGTGCCAGCAATGTGTTGCGGGAGCAGTTCTTC
CDR3: CASNVLREQFF
V: TRBV2
J: TRBJ2-1
size: NA
D: NA

DNA: TGTGCCAGCAGCTTAGGGGCGACATCTAACACCGGGGAGCTGTTTTTT
CDR3: CASSLGATSNTGELFF
V: TRBV7-9
J: TRBJ2-2
size: NA
D: NA

DNA: TGTGCCAGCAGTGAAGAGGGGACTAGGATCTACGAGCAGTACTTC
CDR3: CASSEEGTRIYEQYF
V: TRBV6-1
J: TRBJ2-7
size: NA
D: TRBD2

DNA: TGTGCCAGCAGCGTAGCTCCTGCGGTGAATTCACCCCTCCACTTT
CDR3: CASSVAPAVNSPLHF
V: TRBV9
J: TRBJ1-6
size: NA
D: NA

DNA: TGCGCCAGCAGCCAGACCAGTAGCGGGACCTACAATGAGCAGTTCTTC
CDR3: CASSQTSSGTYNEQFF
V: TRBV4-1
J: TRBJ2-1
size: NA
D: TRBD2

DNA: TGCGCCAGCAGCCAACAGGGGAGCTCCTACAATGAGCAGTTCTTC
CDR3: CASSQQGSSYNEQFF
V: TRBV4-3
J: TRBJ2-1
size: NA
D: NA

DNA: TGTGCCAGCAAGAGATCTATTGCCACCTACGAGCAGTACTTC
CDR3: CASKRSIATYEQYF
V: TRBV28
J: TRBJ2-7
size: NA
D: NA

DNA: TGCAGCGTTAGGACAGGGAACACTGAAGCTTTCTTT
CDR3: CSVRTGNTEAFF
V: TRBV29-1
J: TRBJ1-1
size: NA
D: TRBD1

DNA: TGTGCCAGCAGTGAGGGACAGGGCAATTCACCCCTCCACTTT
CDR3: CASSEGQGNSPLHF
V: TRBV6-4
J: TRBJ1-6
size: NA
D: TRBD1

DNA: TGTGCCTACGAGACAGGGGTATCGCCTGGCTACACCTTC
CDR3: CAYETGVSPGYTF
V: TRBV30
J: TRBJ1-2
size: NA
D: TRBD1

DNA: TGTGCCAGCAGTCCCCACTCCACAGATACGCAGTATTTT
CDR3: CASSPHSTDTQYF
V: TRBV27
J: TRBJ2-3
size: NA
D: NA

DNA: TGTGCCAGCCGCTTCAGGGAGGGGTATGGCTACACCTTC
CDR3: CASRFREGYGYTF
V: TRBV7-2
J: TRBJ1-2
size: NA
D: NA

DNA: TGTGCCAGCAGCTTAGAGAACAGGGGGCTTGGTGAAGCTTTCTTT
CDR3: CASSLENRGLGEAFF
V: TRBV7-2
J: TRBJ1-1
size: NA
D: TRBD1

DNA: TGTGCCAGCAGCTTAGAGTTTGGGGCAGGGATCAATAACTATGGCTACACCTTC
CDR3: CASSLEFGAGINNYGYTF
V: TRBV7-2
J: TRBJ1-2
size: NA
D: NA

DNA: TGTGCCAGTAGTATCCGTCACTACGGACTAGCGGGAGGGCCTAGGTCCACAGATACGCAGTATTTT
CDR3: CASSIRHYGLAGGPRSTDTQYF
V: TRBV19
J: TRBJ2-3
size: NA
D: TRBD2

DNA: TGTGCCAGCAGCCAAGACAGTTCCTCTGAAGCTTTCTTT
CDR3: CASSQDSSSEAFF
V: TRBV3-1/TRBV3-2
J: TRBJ1-1
size: NA
D: NA

DNA: TGCGCCAGCAGCTTACATCAGGGGTTTTTGTCCTACAATGAGCAGTTCTTC
CDR3: CASSLHQGFLSYNEQFF
V: TRBV5-1
J: TRBJ2-1
size: NA
D: NA

DNA: TGTGCCACCAGCAGAGTCCAGGGGGCAATCTATGGCTACACCTTC
CDR3: CATSRVQGAIYGYTF
V: TRBV15
J: TRBJ1-2
size: NA
D: TRBD1

DNA: TGCGCCAGCAGCATAAGGGGGAGTGAAAAACTGTTTTTT
CDR3: CASSIRGSEKLFF
V: TRBV5-1
J: TRBJ1-4
size: NA
D: NA

DNA: TGTGCCAGCAGTGTCATAGCGGTCCTCTCCTACAATGAGCAGTTCTTC
CDR3: CASSVIAVLSYNEQFF
V: TRBV28
J: TRBJ2-1
size: NA
D: NA

DNA: TGTGCCAGCAGTTTCGGGGTGTGGACAGATACGCAGTATTTT
CDR3: CASSFGVWTDTQYF
V: TRBV6-2/TRBV6-3
J: TRBJ2-3
size: NA
D: NA

DNA: TGTGCCAGCAGCCAATCCCGGGGGGCTGTAGACGAGCAGTACTTC
CDR3: CASSQSRGAVDEQYF
V: TRBV3-1/TRBV3-2
J: TRBJ2-7
size: once
D: NA

DNA: TGTGCCAGCAGTTACTCGACGTGGGAGGTGAGCAATCAGCCCCAGCATTTT
CDR3: CASSYSTWEVSNQPQHF
V: TRBV6-2/TRBV6-3
J: TRBJ1-5
size: NA
D: NA

DNA: TGTGCCAGCAGTGTAGGGGGCAATCAGCCCCAGCATTTT
CDR3: CASSVGGNQPQHF
V: TRBV2
J: TRBJ1-5
size: NA
D: NA

DNA: TGTGCCAGCAGCTTACCCAGGGGCAGTGAGCAGTTCTTC
CDR3: CASSLPRGSEQFF
V: TRBV7-2
J: TRBJ2-1
size: once
D: NA

DNA: TGTGCCAGCATTGGGTTGGGAGAGGCAGGGCCCCAGCATTTT
CDR3: CASIGLGEAGPQHF
V: TRBV28
J: TRBJ1-5
size: NA
D: NA

DNA: TGTGCCAGCAGGCAACCAAGTAGCGGGCTTCTCCACAATGAGCAGTTCTTC
CDR3: CASRQPSSGLLHNEQFF
V: TRBV7-3
J: TRBJ2-1
size: NA
D: TRBD2

DNA: TGCAGCGTTGAGGGCAGGGACTATGGCTACACCTTC
CDR3: CSVEGRDYGYTF
V: TRBV29-1
J: TRBJ1-2
size: once
D: NA

DNA: TGTGCCAGCAGCTCCGGAGGGAGACAGGGGTGGGACGAGCAGTACTTC
CDR3: CASSSGGRQGWDEQYF
V: TRBV5-4
J: TRBJ2-7
size: NA
D: TRBD1

DNA: TGCAGCGCCTCCTGGGCCCAAGGGACCCAGTACTTC
CDR3: CSASWAQGTQYF
V: TRBV29-1
J: TRBJ2-5
size: few
D: NA

DNA: TGTGCCTGGAGTGTCTTTCCTCAAGAGACCCAGTACTTC
CDR3: CAWSVFPQETQYF
V: TRBV30
J: TRBJ2-5
size: NA
D: NA

DNA: TGTGCCTGGAGTGCCCTCAAGGGGGCTTTAGAGACCCAGTACTTC
CDR3: CAWSALKGALETQYF
V: TRBV30
J: TRBJ2-5
size: NA
D: TRBD1

DNA: TGTGCCAGCTCACCACGGACAGGGGACAATGAGCAGTTCTTC
CDR3: CASSPRTGDNEQFF
V: TRBV18
J: TRBJ2-1
size: NA
D: TRBD1

DNA: TGTGCCAGCAGCTCAAAAATGGGACTAGCGGGAGGACAAGAGACCCAGTACTTC
CDR3: CASSSKMGLAGGQETQYF
V: TRBV7-9
J: TRBJ2-5
size: NA
D: TRBD2

DNA: TGCGCCAGCAGCCAGGAGGGTTCTGGAAACACCATATATTTT
CDR3: CASSQEGSGNTIYF
V: TRBV4-3
J: TRBJ1-3
size: once
D: NA

DNA: TGTGCCAGCAGTTACTTCCGGGACGGAGGGAGCGAGCAGTACTTC
CDR3: CASSYFRDGGSEQYF
V: TRBV27
J: TRBJ2-7
size: NA
D: NA

DNA: TGTGCCAGCAGTTTAACGGTCCGGGGAGAACTTAATCAGCCCCAGCATTTT
CDR3: CASSLTVRGELNQPQHF
V: TRBV27
J: TRBJ1-5
size: NA
D: NA

DNA: TGTGCCAGCAGCTCCCTAACCGGGACAGGGCTCGGGGAGCTGTTTTTT
CDR3: CASSSLTGTGLGELFF
V: TRBV13
J: TRBJ2-2
size: NA
D: TRBD1

DNA: TGTGCCATCAGTGGCTACTCTTCGGGCACAGATACGCAGTATTTT
CDR3: CAISGYSSGTDTQYF
V: TRBV10-3
J: TRBJ2-3
size: NA
D: NA

DNA: TGTGCCAGCAGTGTGGAGGGACATGAAAAACTGTTTTTT
CDR3: CASSVEGHEKLFF
V: TRBV2
J: TRBJ1-4
size: NA
D: NA

DNA: TGCGCCAGCAGCCGCTACAGCGGAAACACCATATATTTT
CDR3: CASSRYSGNTIYF
V: TRBV4-3
J: TRBJ1-3
size: NA
D: NA

DNA: TGTGCCAGTAGTACAACAGGGCATAATGAAAAACTGTTTTTT
CDR3: CASSTTGHNEKLFF
V: TRBV19
J: TRBJ1-4
size: NA
D: NA

DNA: TGCGCCAGCAGCCAAGAAATCGGCTCTGGAAACACCATATATTTT
CDR3: CASSQEIGSGNTIYF
V: TRBV4-3
J: TRBJ1-3
size: once
D: NA

DNA: TGTGCCAGCAGCCATGCTGGACAGGACAGGGAGCTGTTTTTT
CDR3: CASSHAGQDRELFF
V: TRBV3-1/TRBV3-2
J: TRBJ2-2
size: NA
D: TRBD1

DNA: TGTGCCAGCAGCGACTTCAGGGGCTGGGAAGCTTTCTTT
CDR3: CASSDFRGWEAFF
V: TRBV14
J: TRBJ1-1
size: NA
D: NA

DNA: TGTGCCAGCAGCCCCCCGACTCTGCCCGTGACCCAGTACTTC
CDR3: CASSPPTLPVTQYF
V: TRBV11-3
J: TRBJ2-5
size: NA
D: NA

DNA: TGTGCCAGTACGGGACTAGCGGGAGCGTCTGAGCAGTACTTC
CDR3: CASTGLAGASEQYF
V: TRBV19
J: TRBJ2-7
size: NA
D: TRBD2